The present T cell receptor beta chain was sequenced within a study of T-cell reconstitution after alpha-beta-depleted transplantation in children. Unique molecular identifiers featured in how the TCRbeta library was prepared. TCRdb recomputed calls from the PCR reads with MiXCR, one row per CDR3 protein. Here the sample spans about 500,000 distinct CDR3 sequences, approximately 32% being singletons. The CDR3 consists of 18 residues. CDR1 is DFQATT, CDR2 SNEGSKA, per germline (reference sequence). J gave up 4 bases and V 3 bases, and 17 bases lay outside the gene matches. The source of this sequence is a human donor who donated a stem cell graft to a child with aplastic anemia. This sequence joins TRBV20-1 and TRBJ2-3; 9 positions match TRBD2. Sequenced material: PBMCs from the stem cell graft donor, taken from the stem cell graft. The CDR3: CSASGASGIRWNSDTQYF. The CDR3 region has the DNA TGCAGTGCTAGTGGAGCTAGCGGGATTAGGTGGAATTCAGATACGCAGTATTTT.